These 24 T cell receptor beta chains came from one sample sequenced in a study of Graves' ophthalmopathy and Graves' hyperthyroidism. RNA transcripts provided the template for amplifying TCR beta CDR3 regions. Amplification began with first-round RT-PCR using HTBI primers, then second-round multiplex PCR was performed. TCRdb independently ran MiXCR on the multiplex PCR reads; one entry per CDR3 protein. The table has roughly 420,000 distinct CDR3 sequences, around 21% seen once. The specimen was peripheral blood. These receptors were obtained from a woman younger than 30 with stable Graves' hyperthyroidism.

This clonotype was seen ten or more times. The chain combines TRBV12-3 or TRBV12-4 with TRBJ2-5; no clear D gene. CDR3 length: 11 residues. The V end lost 6 bases, the J end lost 7 bases, and 9 bases lay between the germline ends. The CDR3 bases are TGTGCCAGCAGCCCCGCAGGGACCCAGTACTTC. Translating gives CASSPAGTQYF.

This clonotype showed up many times. The chain has TRBV7-6 and TRBJ2-7, with TRBD1 matching over 9 bases. Germline assignment: CDR1 SGHVS and CDR2 FNYEAQ. V trimming: 5 bases; J trimming: 13 bases; junction bases outside the gene matches: 18. This CDR3 is built from 15 residues. CDR3 protein: CASSRVPTGGGLVYF. In nucleotides, the CDR3 is TGTGCCAGCAGCAGAGTTCCCACAGGGGGCGGACTGGTATACTTC.

Many counts were recorded for this clonotype. J is TRBJ2-2 and V is TRBV2, with D perhaps matching TRBD1 (7 bases). The CDR3 consists of 16 residues. Between the trimmed V and J ends, which lost 7 bases and 1 base, there was a span of 16 bases. Germline CDR1 is SNHLY and CDR2 is FYNNEI. Written as DNA, the CDR3 is TGTGCCAGCACCATGGAGGGGGCTGGGAACACCGGGGAGCTGTTTTTT. It codes for CASTMEGAGNTGELFF. The variable domain in full, completed from reference TRBV2 and TRBJ2-2, reads EPEVTQTPSHQVTQMGQEVILRCVPISNHLYFYWYRQILGQKVEFLVSFYNNEISEKSEIFDDQFSVERPDGSNFTLKIRSTKLEDSAMYFCASTMEGAGNTGELFFGEGSRLTVL.

This clonotype was counted ten times or more. The chain is built from TRBV20-1 and TRBJ2-7; no clear D gene. Germline V CDR1 and CDR2: DFQATT, SNEGSKA (reference sequence). The CDR3 covers 11 residues. V lost 5 bases and J lost 0, with 5 bases in between. CDR3 region: CSALTSYEQYF. The CDR3 region has the DNA TGCAGTGCTTTGACCTCCTACGAGCAGTACTTC.

This clonotype came up many times. The V gene is TRBV11-2, the J gene TRBJ2-7; D is uncertain. The CDR3 spans 12 residues. V was shortened by 1 base and J by 8 bases, with 9 bases between the two germline ends. Germline assignment: CDR1 SGHAT and CDR2 FQNNGV. The CDR3 coding sequence is TGTGCCAGCAGCTTAGGACGCGTTCAGCAGTACTTC. Its protein is CASSLGRVQQYF. Supplemented by reference TRBV11-2 and TRBJ2-7, the full variable domain reads EAGVAQSPRYKIIEKRQSVAFWCNPISGHATLYWYQQILGQGPKLLIQFQNNGVVDDSQLPKDRFSAERLKGVDSTLKIQPAKLEDSAVYLCASSLGRVQQYFGPGTRLTVT.

The table lists this clonotype with many counts. A junction boundary mismatches the germline segment, possibly from a read error. The chain uses TRBV28 and TRBJ2-5, with a weak D call TRBD1 (6 bases). The CDR3 totals 16 residues. CDR1 and CDR2 (germline): MDHEN, SYDVKM. In nucleotides, the CDR3 is TGTGCCAGCAGTCAGGGGTGGTCCGATGTACAAGGGACCCAGTACTTC. Translated: CASSQGWSDVQGTQYF.

This clonotype showed up many times. The chain employs TRBV20-1 and TRBJ2-7; 9 bases are shared with TRBD1. CDR1 DFQATT and CDR2 SNEGSKA come from the germline V gene (reference sequence). The CDR3 runs to 16 residues. V trimming: 1 base; J trimming: 9 bases; junction bases outside the gene matches: 16. The CDR3: CSARGLDRGGWDGQYF. In DNA, the CDR3 is TGCAGTGCTAGAGGATTAGACAGGGGGGGATGGGACGGGCAGTACTTC.

This clonotype was seen repeatedly, ten times or more. This rearrangement joins TRBV10-3 to TRBJ2-7, with 9 bases aligning to TRBD2. V was pared by 0 bases and J by 6 bases, with 9 bases of the junction left unmatched. Germline V CDR1 and CDR2: ENHRY, SYGVKD. The CDR3 has 16 residues. CDR3 residues: CAISESRLAGLGEQYF. As DNA, the CDR3 is TGTGCCATCAGTGAGTCCCGGCTAGCGGGATTAGGCGAGCAGTACTTC.

The chain carries TRBV11-1 and TRBJ2-7; 9 bases are shared with TRBD1. This CDR3 is built from 15 residues. V trimming: 4 bases; J trimming: 4 bases; junction bases outside the gene matches: 8. Germline V CDR1 and CDR2: SGHAT, FQDESV (reference sequence). The chain's CDR3 is CASSSYRGQGYEQYF. The CDR3 coding sequence is TGTGCCAGCAGCTCATACAGGGGGCAGGGTTACGAGCAGTACTTC.

This clonotype was counted ten times or more. The rearrangement joins TRBV24-1 to TRBJ2-7, with D possibly TRBD1 on 6 matching bases. CDR3 size: 14 residues. Germline V lookup: CDR1 KGHDR, CDR2 SFDVKD. V was cut by 1 base and J by 4 bases, with 10 bases left in between. In DNA, the CDR3 is TGTGCCACCAGTGATTTCCGCACAGGGTACGAGCAGTACTTC. Translation: CATSDFRTGYEQYF.

CDR3 loop: CASSTQGKPQHF. As DNA, the CDR3 is TGTGCCAGCAGTACACAGGGGAAGCCCCAGCATTTT. The chain couples TRBV28 to TRBJ1-5, with 7 bases aligning to TRBD1. Germline CDR1 is MDHEN and CDR2 is SYDVKM. After removal of 5 bases from V and 8 bases from J, the junction contained 3 bases not matched to a gene. This CDR3 is built from 12 residues.

The rearrangement links TRBV27 to TRBJ1-6, with a possible D match to TRBD1 (6 bases). This CDR3 has 16 residues. Germline CDR1 MNHEY, CDR2 SMNVEV (reference sequence). The V end was cut by 5 bases, the J end by 9 bases, with 20 bases between. The CDR3: CASSHHVTGSFSPLHF. CDR3 DNA sequence: TGTGCCAGCAGTCACCACGTTACAGGGTCCTTTTCACCCCTCCACTTT.

This clonotype was picked up many times. This chain connects TRBV6-1 to TRBJ2-7, with D possibly TRBD1 on 6 matching bases. V lost 3 bases and J lost 3, with 12 bases in between. In germline, CDR1 is MNHNS, CDR2 SASEGT. This CDR3 is built from 14 residues. This CDR3 is CASSEPGVVYEQYF. The CDR3 nucleotides read TGTGCCAGCAGTGAGCCAGGGGTAGTCTACGAGCAGTACTTC.

This clonotype appeared many times. The CDR3 loop is CASSPLDGNQPQHF. In nucleotides, the CDR3 is TGTGCCAGCAGTCCCTTGGACGGGAATCAGCCCCAGCATTTT. V gene TRBV28 combines with J gene TRBJ1-5; D is unclear. The V end lost 5 bases, the J end lost 4 bases, and 12 bases lay between the germline ends. This CDR3 has 14 residues. The V gene's germline CDR1 is MDHEN and CDR2 SYDVKM.

This clonotype was counted at least ten times. This rearrangement joins TRBV20-1 to TRBJ2-7, with 7 bases that match TRBD2. The CDR3 is 13 amino acids. The V gene's germline CDR1 is DFQATT and CDR2 SNEGSKA (reference sequence). J gave up 7 bases and V 2 bases, and 8 bases lay outside the gene matches. CDR3 nucleotide sequence: TGCAGTGCTAGACAGCGGGAAGCTAGGGAGCAGTACTTC. Residues: CSARQREAREQYF.

The V call is TRBV14, the J call TRBJ1-1; D is uncertain. The length of the CDR3 is 14 residues. Trimming removed 0 bases from V and 7 bases from J, with 12 bases in between. Germline loops: CDR1 SGHDN, CDR2 FVKESK. In DNA, the CDR3 is TGTGCCAGCAGCCAAGACGCGGTGAAGATTGAAGCTTTCTTT. It yields the protein CASSQDAVKIEAFF.

This clonotype was counted at least ten times. J is TRBJ1-1 and V is TRBV6-5, with 8 bases that match TRBD1. This CDR3 is 16 amino acids long. J gave up 6 bases and V 10 bases, and 19 bases lay outside the gene matches. Germline CDR1 reads MNHEY; CDR2 reads SVGAGI. For the CDR3, the DNA is TGTGCCACCTACCCGGGACAGGTGATATTGGTCTCTGAAGCTTTCTTT. Translated, it gives CATYPGQVILVSEAFF.

This clonotype was counted many times. The rearrangement links TRBV7-8 to TRBJ2-7; possible D gene TRBD2, 5 bases. V lost 4 bases and J 4 bases, leaving 17 bases between the germline ends. Germline CDR1 reads SGHVS; CDR2 reads FQNEAQ. The CDR3 covers 15 residues. The CDR3 spells CASSSWRIPSYEQYF. CDR3 in DNA: TGTGCCAGCAGCTCGTGGAGGATCCCCTCGTACGAGCAGTACTTC. Complete variable domain (other parts from reference TRBV7-8 and TRBJ2-7): GAGVSQSPRYKVAKRGQDVALRCDPISGHVSLFWYQQALGQGPEFLTYFQNEAQLDKSGLPSDRFFAERPEGSVSTLKIQRTQQEDSAVYLCASSSWRIPSYEQYFGPGTRLTVT.

This clonotype occurred a few times. The chain uses TRBV21-1 and TRBJ2-2; the table calls TRBD2, which could not be checked here. TRBV21-1 is reported as a pseudogene. The CDR3 sequence is 22 residues long. CDR3 in amino acids: CASSRPPRLWLAGQPYTGELFF. The DNA for the CDR3 is TGTGCCAGCAGCAGACCACCCCGACTGTGGCTAGCGGGCCAACCGTACACCGGGGAGCTGTTTTTT.

This clonotype was observed at least ten times. The chain couples TRBV11-3 to TRBJ2-7, with D possibly TRBD1 on 5 matching bases. Germline V gene data show CDR1 as SGHNT and CDR2 as YENEEA. The CDR3 totals 15 residues. V was clipped by 1 base and J by 4 bases, with 14 bases between them. In DNA form, the CDR3 reads TGTGCCAGCAGCTTAGGATGGCCAGGGCCTTACGAGCAGTACTTC. It yields the protein CASSLGWPGPYEQYF.

This clonotype appeared many times. The chain carries TRBV30 and TRBJ1-2; D gene uncertain. The CDR3 sequence is 14 residues long. The germline V gene has CDR1 GTSNPN and CDR2 SVGIG (reference sequence). Trimming left V 2 bases short and J 0 bases short, with 10 bases between. CDR3 sequence reads: CAWSKLRTNYGYTF. The CDR3 region has the DNA TGTGCCTGGAGTAAACTGAGGACTAACTATGGCTACACCTTC.

This clonotype was counted many times. This chain uses TRBV19 with TRBJ1-5; D is possibly TRBD1 (6 bases). V was cut by 4 bases and J by 6 bases, with 16 bases left in between. The CDR3 consists of 15 residues. Germline V gene sequence: CDR1 LNHDA, CDR2 SQIVND (reference sequence). The CDR3: CASSTTSGAGQPQHF. The CDR3 DNA reads TGTGCCAGTAGTACAACGTCGGGGGCAGGTCAGCCCCAGCATTTT.

This clonotype was seen just once. The chain employs TRBV6-2 or TRBV6-3 and TRBJ2-7; D gene unclear. The germline CDR1 and CDR2 sequences are MNHEY and SVGEGT. The V and J ends lost 7 bases and 2 bases respectively, with 12 bases between them. This CDR3 has 13 amino acids. The CDR3 is CASTVGPTYEQYF. The CDR3 DNA is TGTGCCAGCACGGTCGGACCCACCTACGAGCAGTACTTC.

As regards this clonotype: The CDR3 carries no conserved terminal phenylalanine or tryptophan, so it likely arises from a read error. The rearrangement joins TRBV28 to TRBJ2-7; 8 bases fit TRBD2. Germline CDR1 reads MDHEN; CDR2 reads SYDVKM. The V gene end was trimmed by 6 bases and the J gene end by 3 bases; junction bases not matched to a gene: 10. The CDR3 sequence is 15 residues long. CDR3 DNA sequence: TGTGCCAGCAGGGATCTAGCGGGTCCTAACTACGAGCAGTACTAC. Its protein product is CASRDLAGPNYEQYY.